One T cell receptor (beta chain) is described in this entry. Under the authors' procedure: Nucleated cell number was recorded as an estimate derived from reference gene primer amplification. Profiled with immunoSEQ multiplex PCR; TCRdb holds only in-frame clones, not every one. D and trimming were read from the DNA, whereas the V and J calls and clone size are those reported in that table. The table shows about 130,000 clones, with roughly 79% occurring only once. The sample comes from a study of blood T cell repertoires in COVID-19. Study information: Spain, Italy and the United States supplied samples that represented acute and convalescent COVID-19. Sources were T cells, B-cell-depleted T cells, or PBMCs; the material itself was cDNA or gDNA.

This CDR3 region has 16 residues. Trimming left V 0 bases short and J 3 bases short, with 14 bases between. Germline CDR1 is KGHSH and CDR2 is LQKENI. V usage is TRBV18 and J usage is TRBJ1-1, with D perhaps TRBD1 (5 bases). What was sequenced was peripheral blood. The TCR sequence derives from an elderly man with acute or convalescent COVID-19. The CDR3 reads CASSPPDTYVHTEAFF. The CDR3, as DNA: TGTGCCAGCTCACCACCGGACACTTATGTACACACTGAAGCTTTCTTT.